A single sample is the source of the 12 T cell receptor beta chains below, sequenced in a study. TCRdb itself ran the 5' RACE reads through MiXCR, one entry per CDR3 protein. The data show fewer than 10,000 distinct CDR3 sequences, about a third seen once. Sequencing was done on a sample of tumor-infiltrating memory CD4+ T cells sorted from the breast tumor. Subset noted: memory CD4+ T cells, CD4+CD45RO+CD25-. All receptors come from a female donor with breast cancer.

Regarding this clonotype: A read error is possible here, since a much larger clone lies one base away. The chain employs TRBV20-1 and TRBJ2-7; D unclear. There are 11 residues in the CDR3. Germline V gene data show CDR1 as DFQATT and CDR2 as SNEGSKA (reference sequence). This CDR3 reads CRATQSYEQYF. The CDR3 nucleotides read TGCAGAGCTACGCAATCTTACGAGCAGTACTTC.

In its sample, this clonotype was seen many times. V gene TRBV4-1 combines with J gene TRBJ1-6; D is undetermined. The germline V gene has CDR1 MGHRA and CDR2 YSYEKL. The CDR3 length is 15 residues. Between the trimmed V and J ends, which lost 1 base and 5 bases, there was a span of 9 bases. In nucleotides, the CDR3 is TGCGCCAGCAGCCAAGTCCCTCTAAATAATTCACCCCTCCACTTT. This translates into CASSQVPLNNSPLHF.

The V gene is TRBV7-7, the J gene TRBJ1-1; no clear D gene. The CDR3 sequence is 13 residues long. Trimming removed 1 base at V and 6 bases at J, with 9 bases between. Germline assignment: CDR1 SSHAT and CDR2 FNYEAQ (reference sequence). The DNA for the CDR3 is TGTGCCAGCAGCTTAGGACTGGGCGCTGAAGCTTTCTTT. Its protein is CASSLGLGAEAFF.

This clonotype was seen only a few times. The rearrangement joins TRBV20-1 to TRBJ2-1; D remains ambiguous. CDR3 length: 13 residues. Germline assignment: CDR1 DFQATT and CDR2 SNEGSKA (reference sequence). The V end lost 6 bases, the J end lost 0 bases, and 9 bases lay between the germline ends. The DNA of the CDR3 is TGCAGTGCCCCACCGAGCTCCTACAATGAGCAGTTCTTC. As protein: CSAPPSSYNEQFF.

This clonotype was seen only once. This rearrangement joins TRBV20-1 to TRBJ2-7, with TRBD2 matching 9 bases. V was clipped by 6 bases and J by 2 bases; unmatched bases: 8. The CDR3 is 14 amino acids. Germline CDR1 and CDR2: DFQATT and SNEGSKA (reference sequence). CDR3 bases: TGCAGTGCCATCTGGGCGGGAGGGCCCTACGAGCAGTACTTC. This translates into CSAIWAGGPYEQYF.

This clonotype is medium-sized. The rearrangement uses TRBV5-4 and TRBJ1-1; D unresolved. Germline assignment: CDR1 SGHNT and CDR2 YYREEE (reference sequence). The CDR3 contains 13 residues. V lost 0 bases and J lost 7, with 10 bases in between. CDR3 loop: CASSLAGRFEAFF. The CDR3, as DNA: TGTGCCAGCAGCTTGGCGGGGAGATTTGAAGCTTTCTTT.

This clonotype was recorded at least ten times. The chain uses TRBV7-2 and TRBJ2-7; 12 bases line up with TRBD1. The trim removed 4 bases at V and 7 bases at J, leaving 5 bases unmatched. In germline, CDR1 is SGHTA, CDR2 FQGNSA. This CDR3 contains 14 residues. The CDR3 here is CASSYGTGGREQYF. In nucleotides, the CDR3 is TGTGCCAGCAGCTACGGGACAGGGGGCCGAGAGCAGTACTTC.

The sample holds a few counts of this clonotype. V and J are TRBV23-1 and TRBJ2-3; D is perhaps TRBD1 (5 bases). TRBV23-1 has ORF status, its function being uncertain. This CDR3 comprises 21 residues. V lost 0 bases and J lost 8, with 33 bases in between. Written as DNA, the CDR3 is TGCGCCAGCAGTCAATCGGACATCTCGGGTGCCCCTGCTACCTCGGGTGGTACGCAGTATTTT. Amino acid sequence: CASSQSDISGAPATSGGTQYF.

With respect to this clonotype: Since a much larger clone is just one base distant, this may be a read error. For the CDR3, the DNA is TGTGCCAGCAGCTTAGGAGAGGGAGAGACCCAGTACTTC. Protein: CASSLGEGETQYF. This chain links TRBV11-1 with TRBJ2-5; TRBD2 is a possible D gene (5 bases). V dropped 1 base and J dropped 4 bases, with 7 bases sitting between them. In germline, CDR1 is SGHAT, CDR2 FQDESV (reference sequence). CDR3 length: 13 residues.

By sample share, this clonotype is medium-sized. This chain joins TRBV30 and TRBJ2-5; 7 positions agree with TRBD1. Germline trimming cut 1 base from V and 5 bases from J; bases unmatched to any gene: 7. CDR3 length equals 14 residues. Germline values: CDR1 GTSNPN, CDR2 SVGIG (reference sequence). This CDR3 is CAWSDDPRGETQYF. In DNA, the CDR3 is TGTGCCTGGAGTGACGACCCCAGGGGGGAGACCCAGTACTTC.

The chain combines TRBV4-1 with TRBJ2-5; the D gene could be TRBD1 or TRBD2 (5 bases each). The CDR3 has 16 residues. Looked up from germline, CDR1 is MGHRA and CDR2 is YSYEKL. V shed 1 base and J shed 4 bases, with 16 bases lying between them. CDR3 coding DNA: TGCGCCAGCAGCCAAGTTACCTTAAGGGGACGAGAGACCCAGTACTTC. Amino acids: CASSQVTLRGRETQYF.

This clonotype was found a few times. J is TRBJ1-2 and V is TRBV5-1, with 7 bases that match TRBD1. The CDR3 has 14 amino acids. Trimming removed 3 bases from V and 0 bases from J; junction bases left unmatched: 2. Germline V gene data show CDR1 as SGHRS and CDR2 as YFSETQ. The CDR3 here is CASSWDSPNYGYTF. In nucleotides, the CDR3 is TGCGCCAGCAGCTGGGACAGCCCTAACTATGGCTACACCTTC.